This T cell receptor beta chain originates from a study of human T cells and chemical hapten exposure. Turning to the study itself: Slight differences in pooled library volume were the main source of varying TCR yields across samples.

MiXCR was run by TCRdb on the RACE reads, yielding one entry per CDR3 protein. Altogether 250,000 to 300,000 distinct CDR3 sequences are present, 7.5% to 9% being singletons, with the ten largest covering 0.9% to 1.5%. Noted time point: pre-sensitization, week 0. Treatment specified: therapeutic diphenylcyclopropenone sensitization with weekly scalp DPC. Blood draws preceded each patch test application. The CDR3 is made up of 16 amino acids. The germline V and J ends were trimmed by 3 bases and 0 bases, with 12 bases remaining between them. CDR1 SGDLS and CDR2 YYNGEE come from the germline V gene. The chain has TRBV9 and TRBJ2-2, with unresolved D. The sequence derives from a man aged 18 to 30 with alopecia areata. Some clones in this sample may be carry-over from other donors' samples. The specimen comprised whole blood, sampled in connection with sensitization to the hapten diphenylcyclopropenone (DPC). The DNA for the CDR3 is TGTGCCAGCAGCGAGTCCGTCGGTGCGAACACCGGGGAGCTGTTTTTT. Encoded protein: CASSESVGANTGELFF.